One and the same sample provided the 21 T cell receptor beta chains below, sequenced in a study of T cells in women clearing cervical HPV infection. TCRdb's copy holds only in-frame clones and misses some; the assay was immunoSEQ multiplex PCR. The data show 25,000 to 35,000 clones, and the top ten clones hold around 6.8%. Sequenced material: blood buffy coat. All receptors come from a woman between 18 and 75 years old with a cervical HPV16 infection that either progressed to CIN3+ or cleared (not recorded which).

About this clone itself: The sequenced fragment ends 3 residues before the CDR3 boundary, so the rest is inferred from the germline J gene. This chain joins TRBV20-1 and TRBJ1-2, with 11 bases matching TRBD1. J was trimmed by 5 bases and V by 2 bases; bases with no gene match: 7. Germline V gene sequence: CDR1 DFQATT, CDR2 SNEGSKA (reference sequence). The CDR3 runs to 15 residues. The CDR3 bases that were read are TGCAGTGCTAGATCCGGGACAGGGGGTTTATATGGC. Its translation is CSARSGTGGLYG. The whole CDR3 region reads CSARSGTGGLYGYTF.

CDR3 in amino acids: CASSPGVSNYGQYF. The part of the CDR3 DNA that was read is TGTGCCAGCTCACCCGGAGTTTCTAACTATGGT. The genes are TRBV18 and TRBJ2-4, with unresolved D. The CDR3 end is not reached by the read, which stops 3 residues before it; the germline J gene fills it in. The CDR3 sequence is 14 residues long. The germline V gene has CDR1 KGHSH and CDR2 LQKENI.

With respect to this clone: The sequenced fragment ends 3 residues before the CDR3 boundary, so the rest is inferred from the germline J gene. This chain connects TRBV4-2 to TRBJ2-5; D is possibly TRBD2 (5 bases). The CDR3 spans 15 residues. Germline V CDR1 and CDR2: LGHNA, YNFKEQ. The V end lost 2 bases, the J end lost 4 bases, and 14 bases lay between the germline ends. Incomplete CDR3 DNA: TGTGCCAGCAGCCAAAAGAGCGGAACCTCAGAGACC. Protein: CASSQKSGTSET. Given in full, the CDR3 is CASSQKSGTSETQYF.

In the case of this clone: The CDR3 end lies 3 residues beyond the end of the read and is filled in from the germline J gene. The chain carries TRBV7-9 and TRBJ2-4, with TRBD1 matching over 7 bases. V trimming: 4 bases; J trimming: 7 bases; junction bases outside the gene matches: 7. The CDR3 consists of 14 residues. Germline V gene data show CDR1 as SEHNR and CDR2 as FQNEAQ (reference sequence). The covered CDR3 bases are TGTGCCAGCAGCTCATTAGACAGGGCCAACATT. The encoded protein is CASSSLDRANI. The full CDR3 protein reads CASSSLDRANIQYF.

Points on this clone: The read terminates 3 residues ahead of where the CDR3 ends, so the germline J gene completes it. The genes are TRBV5-1 and TRBJ2-3, with 10 bases that match TRBD2. CDR1 is SGHRS and CDR2 is YFSETQ in the germline V gene. The CDR3 covers 15 residues. This chain's CDR3 is CASSLGASGSQTQYF. The CDR3 DNA, read in part, is TGCGCCAGCAGCTTGGGTGCTAGCGGGAGTCAGACG. The complete variable domain, with remaining parts taken from reference TRBV5-1 and TRBJ2-3, reads KAGVTQTPRYLIKTRGQQVTLSCSPISGHRSVSWYQQTPGQGLQFLFEYFSETQRNKGNFPGRFSGRQFSNSRSEMNVSTLELGDSALYLCASSLGASGSQTQYFGPGTRLTVL.

Notes on this clone: The sequenced fragment ends 3 residues before the CDR3 boundary, so the rest is inferred from the germline J gene. The rearrangement links TRBV10-2 to TRBJ1-1, with D maybe TRBD1 (6 bases). The germline gives CDR1 WSHSY, CDR2 SAAADI. This CDR3 region has 17 residues. The sequenced part of the CDR3 DNA is TGCGCCAGCAGTGCATATACCTACCATGAATGGACAGATACG. Amino acid sequence: CASSAYTYHEWTDT. The whole CDR3 sequence reads CASSAYTYHEWTDTAFF.

Comments on this clone: The CDR3 is cut off 3 residues early in the read; its end comes from the germline J gene. V gene TRBV18 combines with J gene TRBJ1-2, with D hard to call. The length of the CDR3 is 12 residues. Germline CDR1 KGHSH, CDR2 LQKENI. The CDR3: CASSPSGYDYTF. CDR3 DNA, as far as it was read: TGTGCCAGCTCACCGAGCGGCTACGAC.

Concerning this clone: The read halts 3 residues ahead of the CDR3 end, with the missing end drawn from the germline J gene. The chain joins TRBV5-1 to TRBJ2-1, with a weak D call TRBD1 (5 bases). This CDR3 region has 13 residues. Germline values: CDR1 SGHRS, CDR2 YFSETQ. Trimming shortened V by 0 bases and J by 8 bases, and 9 bases separated the two germline ends. The sequenced CDR3 bases are TGCGCCAGCAGCTTGGGACAGCCGGATGAG. Amino acid sequence: CASSLGQPDE. The entire CDR3 is CASSLGQPDEQFF.

In regard to this clone: The DNA ends 3 residues before the CDR3 does, and the rest of the CDR3 is filled in from the germline J gene. The J gene is TRBJ1-5, the V gene TRBV20-1; D perhaps matches TRBD1 (5 bases). Germline loops: CDR1 DFQATT, CDR2 SNEGSKA (reference sequence). Trimming removed 3 bases from V and 0 bases from J, with 12 bases in between. This CDR3 has 15 amino acids. The CDR3 region is CSARGAGYSNQPQHF. The sequenced part of the CDR3 DNA is TGCAGTGCTAGGGGAGCAGGGTATAGCAATCAGCCC.

The CDR3 loop reads CSVDLSGAGNTEAFF. CDR3 bases read: TGCAGCGTTGATCTTTCAGGGGCTGGGAACACTGAA. The chain uses TRBV29-1 and TRBJ1-1; D might be TRBD1 (6 bases). Read coverage stops 3 residues before the CDR3 terminus; the germline J gene supplies the remainder. CDR1 is SQVTM and CDR2 is ANQGSEA in the germline V gene. The CDR3 sequence is 15 residues long. V was clipped by 3 bases and J by 1 base, with 15 bases between them.

About this clone: The sequence runs out 3 residues before the end of the CDR3; the remainder is reconstructed from the germline J gene. The genes are TRBV7-6 and TRBJ1-3; the D is unclear. Germline V gives CDR1 SGHVS, CDR2 FNYEAQ. Trimming cost V 6 bases and J 4 bases, with 10 bases left between them. The CDR3 has 13 amino acids. This CDR3 is CASRSPQGNTIYF. Partial CDR3 DNA: TGTGCCAGCAGATCCCCACAGGGAAACACC.

About this clone itself: The CDR3 is cut off 3 residues early in the read; its end comes from the germline J gene. V usage is TRBV30 and J usage is TRBJ1-6, with 8 bases that match TRBD1. CDR1 and CDR2 (germline): GTSNPN, SVGIG (reference sequence). CDR3 length equals 16 residues. Trimming at V came to 0 bases and at J to 6 bases, leaving 7 bases not matched to a gene. The sequenced CDR3 bases are TGTGCCTGGAGTGTAACCGGGACAGGCATTAATTCACCC. Encoded protein: CAWSVTGTGINSP. The entire CDR3 reads CAWSVTGTGINSPLHF.

About this clone itself: The missing CDR3 end, 3 residues past where the read stops, is filled in from the germline J gene. The rearrangement joins TRBV2 to TRBJ2-4; 8 nucleotides agree with TRBD1. Germline CDR1 and CDR2: SNHLY and FYNNEI. The CDR3 sequence is 14 residues long. The DNA read from the CDR3 is TGTGCCAGCAGTGAACCGTACAGGGGGTATGGT. Amino acids: CASSEPYRGYG. The CDR3 in full is CASSEPYRGYGQYF.

In regard to this clone: The CDR3 end is not reached by the read, which stops 3 residues before it; the germline J gene fills it in. The genes are TRBV7-2 and TRBJ2-7, with TRBD1 as a possible D gene (5 bases). V was clipped by 5 bases and J by 1 base, with 15 bases between them. Germline V gives CDR1 SGHTA, CDR2 FQGNSA. The CDR3 runs 15 residues. The covered CDR3 bases are TGTGCCAGCAGCCCCTGGGTAGGACAATCCTACGAG. Its protein product is CASSPWVGQSYE. The whole CDR3 region reads CASSPWVGQSYEQYF.

Concerning this clone itself: The read ends 3 residues before the CDR3 terminus; that terminus is restored from the germline J gene. The V and J genes are TRBV2 and TRBJ1-2, with TRBD1 matching over 8 bases. CDR1 and CDR2 from the germline V gene are SNHLY and FYNNEI. This CDR3 is built from 15 residues. V trimming: 2 bases; J trimming: 4 bases; junction bases outside the gene matches: 6. The sequenced CDR3 bases are TGTGCCAGCAGTGAACAGACCGGGACAGGCTATGGC. This gives the protein CASSEQTGTGYG. The whole CDR3 reads CASSEQTGTGYGYTF.

Of note for this clone: With the read ending 3 residues before the CDR3 end, the germline J gene is used to fill in that end. The chain joins TRBV7-7 to TRBJ2-2; 12 bases line up with TRBD2. Germline V CDR1 and CDR2: SSHAT, FNYEAQ (reference sequence). This CDR3 is built from 16 residues. The CDR3 sequence is CASRPSGGVNTGELFF. The sequenced CDR3 bases are TGTGCTAGCCGCCCTAGCGGGGGGGTAAACACCGGGGAG.

About this clone: The read ends 3 residues shy of where the CDR3 ends; the end is completed using the germline J gene. The genes are TRBV7-2 and TRBJ2-3; a weak D match, TRBD1 (6 bases). The CDR3 has 15 amino acids. Looked up from germline, CDR1 is SGHTA and CDR2 is FQGNSA. CDR3 bases read: TGTGCCAGCAGCCTAAAGGCGGACAGACAAGAGACG. Protein: CASSLKADRQET. The whole CDR3 protein reads CASSLKADRQETQYF.

As to this clone: The read ends 3 residues early relative to the CDR3; the germline J gene fills the gap. The gene calls are TRBV2 and TRBJ2-7; 10 nucleotides match TRBD2. V shed 4 bases and J 0 bases; nucleotides not matched to a gene: 9. This CDR3 contains 17 residues. CDR1 and CDR2 (germline): SNHLY, FYNNEI. The DNA read from the CDR3 is TGTGCCAGCAGTGCCTTTGGGACTAGCGAGGCCTCCTACGAG. Protein sequence: CASSAFGTSEASYE. The whole CDR3 protein reads CASSAFGTSEASYEQYF.

For this clone: The read finishes 3 residues shy of the CDR3 end, and the germline J gene is used to complete it. This sequence joins TRBV27 and TRBJ1-1, with 7 nucleotides matching TRBD1. Germline V CDR1 and CDR2: MNHEY, SMNVEV (reference sequence). The CDR3 spans 14 residues. V was clipped by 2 bases and J by 5 bases; unmatched bases: 5. CDR3 sequence: CASSLQDRSTEAFF. The CDR3 bases that were read are TGTGCCAGCAGTTTACAGGACAGGAGTACTGAA.

Comments on this clone: The CDR3 end is not reached by the read, which stops 3 residues before it; the germline J gene fills it in. The same CDR3 is also encoded by other DNA sequences in this sample. V and J are TRBV5-1 and TRBJ2-5, with 14 bases lining up with TRBD2. Germline assignment: CDR1 SGHRS and CDR2 YFSETQ. The CDR3 is made up of 16 amino acids. The junction had 0 bases not matched to a gene; V was cut back by 0 bases and J by 2 bases. CDR3 loop: CASSLGLAGGQETQYF. Partial CDR3 DNA: TGCGCCAGCAGCTTGGGACTAGCGGGAGGGCAAGAGACC.

A remark on this clone: The CDR3 extends 3 residues past the end of the read, so its final part is completed from the germline J gene. The chain couples TRBV5-1 to TRBJ2-1; 9 bases align to TRBD1. V lost 3 bases and J lost 4; bases outside the gene matches: 5. Germline V gene sequence: CDR1 SGHRS, CDR2 YFSETQ. The CDR3 spans 15 residues. The CDR3 bases that were read are TGCGCCAGCAGCTCCGGACAGGGGTCATACAATGAG. Protein sequence: CASSSGQGSYNE. The complete CDR3 reads CASSSGQGSYNEQFF.